The T cell receptor beta chain under discussion was sequenced for a study of cytomegalovirus exposure and HLA in healthy donors. Overall study findings and caveats: Prior analysis indicated that the majority of TCR beta V segments exhibited productivity approximately 90% or approximately 30% of the time. A later analysis reportedly found fewer N-insertions in an Asian-associated ancestry cluster than the roughly 670-donor mean. Sequencing depth across donors, presence/absence analyses assumed, was roughly uniform.

While unrecorded immune exposures were likely, the donors were nominally healthy when sampled. It was with 60 Vbeta and 13 Jbeta primers that the PCR ran. Only in-frame clones appear in the TCRdb table, and some are missing; sequencing was by immunoSEQ multiplex PCR. The table shows around 130,000 clones, with around 75% occurring only once. The germline V gene has CDR1 MNHEY and CDR2 SVGAGI. Losses at the gene ends were 2 bases for V and 2 bases for J; bases not matched to a gene: 7. The length of the CDR3 is 16 residues. Concerning this clone itself: Its cognate antigen is unknown.

The chain carries TRBV6-5 and TRBJ2-5; 8 bases map to TRBD2. Sequencing was done on a sample of PBMCs. The sequence derives from a woman aged 25 to 39 in good health and CMV-seronegative. CDR3 nucleotides: TGTGCCAGCAGTTACCCGGGAGGGCGGGAACAAGAGACCCAGTACTTC. It yields the protein CASSYPGGREQETQYF.